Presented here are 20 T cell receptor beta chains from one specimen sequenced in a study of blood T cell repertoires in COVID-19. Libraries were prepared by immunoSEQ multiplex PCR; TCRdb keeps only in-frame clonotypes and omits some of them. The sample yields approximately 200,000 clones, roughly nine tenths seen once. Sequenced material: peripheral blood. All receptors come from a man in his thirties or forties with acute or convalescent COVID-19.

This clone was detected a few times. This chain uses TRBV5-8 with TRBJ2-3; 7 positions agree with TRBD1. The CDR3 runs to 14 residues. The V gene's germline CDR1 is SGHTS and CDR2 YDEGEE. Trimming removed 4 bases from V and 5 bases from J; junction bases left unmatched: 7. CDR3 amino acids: CASSSRQGLDTQYF. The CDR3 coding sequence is TGTGCCAGCAGCAGCAGACAGGGATTAGATACGCAGTATTTT.

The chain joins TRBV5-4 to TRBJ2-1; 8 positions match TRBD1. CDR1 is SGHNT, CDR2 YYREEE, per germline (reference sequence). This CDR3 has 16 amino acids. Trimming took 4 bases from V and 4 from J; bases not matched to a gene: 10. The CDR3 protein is CASSEDRATGYNEQFF. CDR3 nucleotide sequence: TGTGCCAGCAGCGAGGACAGGGCGACTGGGTACAATGAGCAGTTCTTC. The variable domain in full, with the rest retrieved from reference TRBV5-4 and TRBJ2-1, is ETGVTQSPTHLIKTRGQQVTLRCSSQSGHNTVSWYQQALGQGPQFIFQYYREEENGRGNFPPRFSGLQFPNYSSELNVNALELDDSALYLCASSEDRATGYNEQFFGPGTRLTVL.

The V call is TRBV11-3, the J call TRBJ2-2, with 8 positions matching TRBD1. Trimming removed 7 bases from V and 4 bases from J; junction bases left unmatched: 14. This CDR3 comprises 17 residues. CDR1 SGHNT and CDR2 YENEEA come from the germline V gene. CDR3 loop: CASTTLWAGGPTGELFF. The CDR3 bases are TGTGCCAGCACCACGCTTTGGGCAGGGGGCCCCACCGGGGAGCTGTTTTTT.

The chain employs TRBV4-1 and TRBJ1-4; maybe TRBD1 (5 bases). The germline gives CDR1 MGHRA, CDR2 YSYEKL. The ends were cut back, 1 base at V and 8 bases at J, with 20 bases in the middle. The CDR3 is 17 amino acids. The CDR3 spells CASSQVGEAPSREKLFF. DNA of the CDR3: TGCGCCAGCAGCCAAGTAGGGGAAGCGCCTTCGCGCGAAAAACTGTTTTTT.

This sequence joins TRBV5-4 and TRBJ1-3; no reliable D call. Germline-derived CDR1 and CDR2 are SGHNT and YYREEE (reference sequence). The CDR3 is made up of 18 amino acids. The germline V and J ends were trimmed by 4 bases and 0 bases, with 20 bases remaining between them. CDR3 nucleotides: TGTGCCAGCAGCGTGAACACGCTGAGGGCTGTCTCTGGAAACACCATATATTTT. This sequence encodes CASSVNTLRAVSGNTIYF.

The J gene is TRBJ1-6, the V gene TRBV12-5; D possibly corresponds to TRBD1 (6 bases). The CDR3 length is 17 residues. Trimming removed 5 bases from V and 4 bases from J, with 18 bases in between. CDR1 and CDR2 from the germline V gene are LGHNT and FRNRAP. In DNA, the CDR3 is TGTGCTAGTGGTCCCCGAGGCAGGGGAAGATATAATTCACCCCTCCACTTT. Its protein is CASGPRGRGRYNSPLHF.

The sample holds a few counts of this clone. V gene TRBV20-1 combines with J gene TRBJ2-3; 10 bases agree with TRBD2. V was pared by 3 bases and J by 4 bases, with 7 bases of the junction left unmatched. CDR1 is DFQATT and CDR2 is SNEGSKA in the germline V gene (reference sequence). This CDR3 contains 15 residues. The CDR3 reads CSASSYLAGADTQYF. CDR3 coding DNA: TGCAGTGCTAGTAGTTATCTAGCGGGAGCAGATACGCAGTATTTT.

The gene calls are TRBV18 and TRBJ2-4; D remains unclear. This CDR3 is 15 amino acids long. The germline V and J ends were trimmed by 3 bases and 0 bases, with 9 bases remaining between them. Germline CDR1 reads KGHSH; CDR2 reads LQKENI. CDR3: CASSPPLLAKNIQYF. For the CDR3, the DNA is TGTGCCAGCTCACCTCCTTTACTAGCCAAAAACATTCAGTACTTC.

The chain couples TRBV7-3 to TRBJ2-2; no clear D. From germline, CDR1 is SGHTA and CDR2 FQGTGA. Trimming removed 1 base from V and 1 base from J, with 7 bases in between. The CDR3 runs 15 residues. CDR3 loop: CASSLRGRNTGELFF. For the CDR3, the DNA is TGTGCCAGCAGCTTAAGAGGCCGGAACACCGGGGAGCTGTTTTTT. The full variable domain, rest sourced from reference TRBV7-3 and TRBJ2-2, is GAGVSQTPSNKVTEKGKYVELRCDPISGHTALYWYRQSLGQGPEFLIYFQGTGAADDSGLPNDRFFAVRPEGSVSTLKIQRTERGDSAVYLCASSLRGRNTGELFFGEGSRLTVL.

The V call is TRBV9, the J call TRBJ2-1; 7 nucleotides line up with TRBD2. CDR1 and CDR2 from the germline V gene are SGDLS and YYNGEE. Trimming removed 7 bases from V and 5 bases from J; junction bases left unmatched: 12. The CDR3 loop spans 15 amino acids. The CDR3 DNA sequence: TGTGCCAGCTTCCTTACCGGACTAGACAACAATGAGCAGTTCTTC. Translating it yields CASFLTGLDNNEQFF.

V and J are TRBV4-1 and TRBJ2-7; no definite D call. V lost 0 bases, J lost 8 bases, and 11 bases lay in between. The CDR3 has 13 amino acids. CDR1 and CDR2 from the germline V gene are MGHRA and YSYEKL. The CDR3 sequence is CASSQDPARQQYF. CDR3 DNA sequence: TGCGCCAGCAGCCAAGATCCCGCGCGGCAGCAGTACTTC.

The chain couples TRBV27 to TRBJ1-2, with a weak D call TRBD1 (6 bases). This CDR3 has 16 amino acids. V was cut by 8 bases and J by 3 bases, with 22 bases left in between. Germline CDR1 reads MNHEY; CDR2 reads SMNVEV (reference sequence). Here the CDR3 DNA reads TGTGCCAGCCAACCCTTGACCAGGGGTACATACTATGGCTACACCTTC. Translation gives CASQPLTRGTYYGYTF.

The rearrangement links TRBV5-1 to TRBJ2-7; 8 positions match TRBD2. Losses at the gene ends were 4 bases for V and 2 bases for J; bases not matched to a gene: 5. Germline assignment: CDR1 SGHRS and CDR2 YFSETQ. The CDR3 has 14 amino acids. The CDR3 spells CASSIVSGAYEQYF. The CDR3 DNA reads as TGCGCCAGCAGCATTGTTAGCGGGGCCTACGAGCAGTACTTC.

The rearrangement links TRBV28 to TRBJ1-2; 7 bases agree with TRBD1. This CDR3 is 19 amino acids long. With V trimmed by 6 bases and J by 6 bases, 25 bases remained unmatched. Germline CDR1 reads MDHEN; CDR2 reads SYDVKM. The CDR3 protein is CASSSYPPRQGDFGNGYTF. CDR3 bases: TGTGCCAGCAGCTCTTATCCTCCCCGACAGGGCGATTTTGGAAATGGCTACACCTTC.

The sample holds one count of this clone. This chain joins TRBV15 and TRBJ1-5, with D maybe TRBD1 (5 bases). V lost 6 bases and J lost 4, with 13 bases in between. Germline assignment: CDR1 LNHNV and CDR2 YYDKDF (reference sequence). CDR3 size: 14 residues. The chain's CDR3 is CATRSGIWNQPQHF. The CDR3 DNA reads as TGTGCCACCAGGTCAGGGATATGGAATCAGCCCCAGCATTTT.

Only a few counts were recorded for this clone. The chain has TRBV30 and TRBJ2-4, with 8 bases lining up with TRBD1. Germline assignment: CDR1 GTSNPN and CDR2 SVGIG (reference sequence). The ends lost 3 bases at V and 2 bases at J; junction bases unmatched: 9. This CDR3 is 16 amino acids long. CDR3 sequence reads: CAWSNWTGLTKNIQYF. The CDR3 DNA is TGTGCCTGGAGCAACTGGACAGGGTTAACCAAAAACATTCAGTACTTC.

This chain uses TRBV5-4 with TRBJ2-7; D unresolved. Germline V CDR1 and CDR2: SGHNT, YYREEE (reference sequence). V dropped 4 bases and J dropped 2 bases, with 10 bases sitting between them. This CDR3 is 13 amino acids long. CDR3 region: CASSGTAPYEQYF. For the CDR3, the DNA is TGTGCCAGCAGCGGAACAGCACCCTACGAGCAGTACTTC.

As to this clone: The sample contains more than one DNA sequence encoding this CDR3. CDR3 nucleotides: TGTGCCAGCAGCGTAGGGGGCCTCTCTGGAAACACCATATATTTT. Translation gives CASSVGGLSGNTIYF. The rearrangement joins TRBV9 to TRBJ1-3, with D tentatively TRBD1 (5 bases). CDR1 is SGDLS, CDR2 YYNGEE, per germline. CDR3 length: 15 residues. V shed 0 bases and J shed 0 bases, with 7 bases lying between them.

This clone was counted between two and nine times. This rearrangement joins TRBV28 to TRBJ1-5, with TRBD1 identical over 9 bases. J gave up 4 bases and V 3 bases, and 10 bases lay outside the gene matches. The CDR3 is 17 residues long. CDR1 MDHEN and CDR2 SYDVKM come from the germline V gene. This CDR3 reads CASSFFSFGTGNQPQHF. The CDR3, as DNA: TGTGCCAGCAGTTTCTTTTCGTTTGGGACAGGGAATCAGCCCCAGCATTTT. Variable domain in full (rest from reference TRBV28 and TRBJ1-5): DVKVTQSSRYLVKRTGEKVFLECVQDMDHENMFWYRQDPGLGLRLIYFSYDVKMKEKGDIPEGYSVSREKKERFSLILESASTNQTSMYLCASSFFSFGTGNQPQHFGDGTRLSIL.

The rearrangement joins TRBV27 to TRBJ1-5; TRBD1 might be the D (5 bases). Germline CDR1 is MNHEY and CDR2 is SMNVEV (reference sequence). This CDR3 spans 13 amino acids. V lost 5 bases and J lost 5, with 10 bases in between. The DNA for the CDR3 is TGTGCCAGCAGTCTAGGGGCTCATCAGCCCCAGCATTTT. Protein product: CASSLGAHQPQHF.